This is a list of T cell receptor beta chains from one sample in a study of blood T cell repertoires in COVID-19. Libraries were prepared by immunoSEQ multiplex PCR; TCRdb keeps only in-frame clonotypes and omits some of them. The data show around 240,000 clones, approximately 85% seen once. Sequenced sample: PBMCs or T cells enriched from blood (not recorded which). These receptors originate from a woman between 50 and 59 years old who had recovered from COVID-19. Both conserved end residues are part of each CDR3. A D gene is named only where the DNA matches it firmly. Size tells how often a clone was seen (once, few, many) or the class of an expanded clone, and some rows leave it out.

size	D	V	J	DNA	CDR3
.	TRBD2	TRBV4-2	TRBJ2-7	TGTGCCAGCAGCCAAGAGGGCGGGAGGGCCTACGAGCAGTACTTC	CASSQEGGRAYEQYF
.	.	TRBV7-9	TRBJ2-3	TGTGCCAGCAGCCCCCCGGGGTCCCTCACAGATACGCAGTATTTT	CASSPPGSLTDTQYF
.	.	TRBV30	TRBJ1-2	TGTGCCTGGAGTCGCGGGGGTTCTCACTATGGCTACACCTTC	CAWSRGGSHYGYTF
.	TRBD2	TRBV7-2	TRBJ2-1	TGTGCCAGCAGCAATAAGCGGGAGAAGGCTGAGCAGTTCTTC	CASSNKREKAEQFF
.	TRBD1	TRBV3-1/TRBV3-2	TRBJ1-2	TGTGCCAGCAGCCAAGTCCAGGGGACAGGCCCGTATGGCTACACCTTC	CASSQVQGTGPYGYTF
.	.	TRBV7-2	TRBJ2-1	TGTGCCAGCAGCTTACAAACCTACAATGAGCAGTTCTTC	CASSLQTYNEQFF
.	.	TRBV19	TRBJ1-3	TGTGCCAGTAGTGTCGACAGGAACTCTGGAAACACCATATATTTT	CASSVDRNSGNTIYF
.	.	TRBV27	TRBJ1-1	TGTGCCAGCGGCCGACAAGGGAACACTGAAGCTTTCTTT	CASGRQGNTEAFF
.	.	TRBV7-2	TRBJ2-5	TGTGCCAGCAGCCCCTCAGGGTACCAAGAGACCCAGTACTTC	CASSPSGYQETQYF
few	TRBD1	TRBV19	TRBJ1-5	TGTGCCAGTAACAAGGACAGGGAATATCAGCCCCAGCATTTT	CASNKDREYQPQHF
.	.	TRBV21-1	TRBJ1-5	TGTGCCGTCGGGACAGAAGATAGCAATCAGCCCCAGCATTTT	CAVGTEDSNQPQHF
.	.	TRBV11-2	TRBJ1-3	TGTGCCAGCAGCCCGCTGAATCTCCTCGTCGGTGATTCTGGAAACACCATATATTTT	CASSPLNLLVGDSGNTIYF
.	TRBD2	TRBV29-1	TRBJ2-1	TGCAGCGGGGTTGTCGCGCGGGAGAGGGGTGAGCAGTTCTTC	CSGVVARERGEQFF
few	.	TRBV5-6	TRBJ2-1	TGTGCCAGCAGCTTGGATCCAACGGGAGTCCTAAATGAGCAGTTCTTC	CASSLDPTGVLNEQFF
.	.	TRBV7-2	TRBJ2-5	TGTGCCAGCAGCTTACCAGGTGTAGAGACCCAGTACTTC	CASSLPGVETQYF
.	.	TRBV6-1	TRBJ2-7	TGTGCCAGCAGTGAAGAGGGAGGGGGGGGCTACGAGCAGTACTTC	CASSEEGGGGYEQYF
.	TRBD1	TRBV9	TRBJ1-1	TGTGCCAGCAGCCCGAGACAGGGCTGGAACACTGAAGCTTTCTTT	CASSPRQGWNTEAFF
.	.	TRBV4-1	TRBJ1-1	TGCGCCAGCAGCCAAGACCCGATGTATGGCTCTGAAGCTTTCTTT	CASSQDPMYGSEAFF
.	TRBD1	TRBV19	TRBJ1-3	TGTGCCAGTAGTCCGGACAGGATCTCTGGAAACACCATATATTTT	CASSPDRISGNTIYF
.	.	TRBV4-2	TRBJ2-6	TGTGCCAGCAGCCAAGATCTCGGACTCCCGGTCGGTGGGGCCAACGTCCTGACTTTC	CASSQDLGLPVGGANVLTF
.	.	TRBV20-1	TRBJ1-1	TGCAGTGCTAGTCAGTGGAGGGGTGACACTGAAGCTTTCTTT	CSASQWRGDTEAFF
.	.	TRBV9	TRBJ2-2	TGTGCCAGCAGCCTCTGGAACACCGGGGAGCTGTTTTTT	CASSLWNTGELFF
.	.	TRBV2	TRBJ1-5	TGTGCCAGCAGTGAATGGAGGACAGCGGAGAAGGGGGCCCAGCATTTT	CASSEWRTAEKGAQHF
.	TRBD2	TRBV11-3	TRBJ2-1	TGTGCCAGCAGCTTAGATTCGCGACTAGCGGGCCACAATGAGCAGTTCTTC	CASSLDSRLAGHNEQFF
.	.	TRBV5-1	TRBJ2-3	TGCGCCAGCAGCTTACGGGGAGAGGGCACAGATACGCAGTATTTT	CASSLRGEGTDTQYF
few	TRBD2	TRBV5-6	TRBJ2-2	TGTGCCAGCAGGAGGACGGGACTAGGCACCGGGGAGCTGTTTTTT	CASRRTGLGTGELFF
.	TRBD1	TRBV5-4	TRBJ2-1	TGTGCCAGCAGCTTGGCCTTGCAGGGGGCAGGGAATGAGCAGTTCTTC	CASSLALQGAGNEQFF
.	TRBD2	TRBV7-3	TRBJ2-3	TGTGCCAGCAGTCGAACTAGCGGGGTGGGAGATACGCAGTATTTT	CASSRTSGVGDTQYF
.	TRBD1	TRBV19	TRBJ2-5	TGTGCCAGTACCGACAGGGGGCTGGAGACCCAGTACTTC	CASTDRGLETQYF
.	.	TRBV28	TRBJ2-7	TGTGCCAGCAGTCTTCCCTGGACACTCCCCTACGAGCAGTACTTC	CASSLPWTLPYEQYF
.	.	TRBV30	TRBJ1-6	TGTGCCTGGACGACCGCTGCGGGGTCCCTCCACTTT	CAWTTAAGSLHF
few	TRBD1	TRBV7-3	TRBJ2-3	TGTGCCAGCAGCAGGGACAGGGTAACAGATACGCAGTATTTT	CASSRDRVTDTQYF
.	.	TRBV11-3	TRBJ2-1	TGTGCCAGCATCGCGAGTCCGGGTCGGGGGGCCAATGAGCAGTTCTTC	CASIASPGRGANEQFF
.	.	TRBV25-1	TRBJ1-2	TGTGCCAGCAAGGGGGATTCTAACTATGGCTACACCTTC	CASKGDSNYGYTF
.	TRBD2	TRBV5-1	TRBJ2-1	TGCGCCAGCAGCTTGCGTTTTTTGTCGGCTAGCGGGTCTCCTGAGCAGTTCTTC	CASSLRFLSASGSPEQFF
once	.	TRBV5-1	TRBJ1-6	TGCGCCAGCAGCACTCAGGGGATTCACTCCTATAATTCACCCCTCCACTTT	CASSTQGIHSYNSPLHF
.	.	TRBV4-3	TRBJ1-2	TGCGCCAGCAGCCAAGATCCCAGGAACCCAGGGCAGGGCTACACCTTC	CASSQDPRNPGQGYTF
.	TRBD2	TRBV20-1	TRBJ2-1	TGCAGTGCTAGTATTTCCCGACTAGCGGACTCCTACAATGAGCAGTTCTTC	CSASISRLADSYNEQFF
.	TRBD1	TRBV3-1/TRBV3-2	TRBJ1-2	TGTGCCAGCAGCCGACCCGGGACAGGGTCTCATGGCTACACCTTC	CASSRPGTGSHGYTF
.	TRBD1	TRBV19	TRBJ1-5	TGTGCCAGTAGTATAGGGGGGACAGGCCATCAGCCCCAGCATTTT	CASSIGGTGHQPQHF
.	TRBD2	TRBV18	TRBJ2-2	TGTGCCAGCTCACCACGGGTAGCGGGAGACACCGGGGAGCTGTTTTTT	CASSPRVAGDTGELFF
.	.	TRBV21-1	TRBJ1-1	TGTGCCAGCAGCAAAGGGGGCCCGAGTGCAGGGTCGAACACTGAAGCTTTCTTT	CASSKGGPSAGSNTEAFF
.	TRBD1	TRBV5-5	TRBJ2-7	TGTGCCAGCAGCTTGAAGGGACAGGGAACGGGGGAGCAGTACTTC	CASSLKGQGTGEQYF
.	.	TRBV5-5	TRBJ1-1	TGTGCCAGCAGCTTGGTGGGGAGAGAAGCTTTCTTT	CASSLVGREAFF
.	.	TRBV20-1	TRBJ2-1	TGCAGTGCTAGTCCTAGTCTGAATGAGCAGTTCTTC	CSASPSLNEQFF
.	TRBD1	TRBV4-3	TRBJ1-2	TGCGCCAGCAGCGAGATAGCCGGGACAGGGACAAACTATGGCTACACCTTC	CASSEIAGTGTNYGYTF
.	TRBD2	TRBV9	TRBJ2-1	TGTGCCAGCGCGCCCGCGGGGGGGCCTTACAATGAGCAGTTCTTC	CASAPAGGPYNEQFF
.	.	TRBV9	TRBJ2-1	TGTGCCAGCAGCGCCCTCACGAGCTCCTACAATGAGCAGTTCTTC	CASSALTSSYNEQFF
.	.	TRBV7-8	TRBJ2-7	TGTGCCAGCAGCTTACGGGCAGGGTTGTGGTACGAGCAGTACTTC	CASSLRAGLWYEQYF
few	TRBD1	TRBV9	TRBJ1-2	TGTGCCAGCAGCGCCGGACAGGGGGCCCGGGGCTACACCTTC	CASSAGQGARGYTF
.	TRBD2	TRBV18	TRBJ2-1	TGTGCCAGCTCGGGGACTAGCGGTAGCTCCTACAATGAGCAGTTCTTC	CASSGTSGSSYNEQFF
few	.	TRBV19	TRBJ1-3	TGTGCCAGTAGTATAGGACACTCTGGAAACACCATATATTTT	CASSIGHSGNTIYF
.	TRBD1	TRBV11-1	TRBJ2-7	TGTGCCAGCTCCCCGGGACAGTTCAACGAGCAGTACTTC	CASSPGQFNEQYF
.	.	TRBV5-1	TRBJ2-5	TGCGCCAGCAGCTTAGCAGGGCGAGAGACCCAGTACTTC	CASSLAGRETQYF
.	TRBD1	TRBV28	TRBJ2-2	TGTGCCAGCTACGCAGGGGGCCGCGGGGAGCTGTTTTTT	CASYAGGRGELFF
.	.	TRBV6-2/TRBV6-3	TRBJ2-7	TGTGCCAGCAGTTACCCCCTCAGGGTGTACACCTACGAGCAGTACTTC	CASSYPLRVYTYEQYF
.	TRBD1	TRBV19	TRBJ1-2	TGTGCCACCGAACCCGGGACAGGGGGCTATGGCTACACCTTC	CATEPGTGGYGYTF
.	.	TRBV6-5	TRBJ2-1	TGTGCCAGCAGTTACGACGGGACCTACAATGAGCAGTTCTTC	CASSYDGTYNEQFF
.	TRBD1	TRBV5-1	TRBJ1-2	TGCGCCAGCATGTCAGGGGGCAAGGGCTATGGCTACACCTTC	CASMSGGKGYGYTF
few	.	TRBV7-2	TRBJ2-7	TGTGCCAGCAGCCGTCGAGTTGGGGGGAGCTCCTACGAGCAGTACTTC	CASSRRVGGSSYEQYF